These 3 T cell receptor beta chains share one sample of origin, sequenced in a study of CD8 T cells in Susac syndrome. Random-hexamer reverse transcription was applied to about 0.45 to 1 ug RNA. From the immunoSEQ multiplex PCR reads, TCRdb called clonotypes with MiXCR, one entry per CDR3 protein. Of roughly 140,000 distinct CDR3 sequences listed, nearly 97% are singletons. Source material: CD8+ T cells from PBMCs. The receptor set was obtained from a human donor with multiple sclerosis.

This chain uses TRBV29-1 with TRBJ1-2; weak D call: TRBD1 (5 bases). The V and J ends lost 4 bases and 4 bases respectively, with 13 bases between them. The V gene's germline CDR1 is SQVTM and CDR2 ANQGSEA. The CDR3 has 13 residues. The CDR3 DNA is TGCAGCGTTGTCTTCGGGGGGAGCTATGGCTACACCTTC. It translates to CSVVFGGSYGYTF.

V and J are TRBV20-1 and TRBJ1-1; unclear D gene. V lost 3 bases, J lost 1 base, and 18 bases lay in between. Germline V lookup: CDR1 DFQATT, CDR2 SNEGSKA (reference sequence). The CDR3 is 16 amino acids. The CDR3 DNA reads TGCAGTGCTAGGGAAGCCGAGAGGAGGACGAACACTGAAGCTTTCTTT. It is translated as CSAREAERRTNTEAFF.

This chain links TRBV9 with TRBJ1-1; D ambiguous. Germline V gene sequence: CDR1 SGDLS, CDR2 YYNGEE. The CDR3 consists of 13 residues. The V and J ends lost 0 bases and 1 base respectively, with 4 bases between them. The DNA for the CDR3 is TGTGCCAGCAGCGTAGCGAGGAACACTGAAGCTTTCTTT. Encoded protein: CASSVARNTEAFF.